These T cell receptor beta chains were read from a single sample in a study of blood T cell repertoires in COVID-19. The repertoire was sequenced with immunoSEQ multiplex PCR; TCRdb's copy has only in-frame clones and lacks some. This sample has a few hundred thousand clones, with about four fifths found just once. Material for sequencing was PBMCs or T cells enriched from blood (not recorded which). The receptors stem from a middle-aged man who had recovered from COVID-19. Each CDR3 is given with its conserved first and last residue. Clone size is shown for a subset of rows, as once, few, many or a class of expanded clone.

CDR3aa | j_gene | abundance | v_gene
CASSIDFPSGIGSYNEQFF | TRBJ2-1 | few | TRBV19
CSVEGYRARTGELFF | TRBJ2-2 | - | TRBV29-1
CASSKQGALNEQYF | TRBJ2-7 | - | TRBV19
CASSQKGGSEQYF | TRBJ2-7 | - | TRBV18
CASSLRGGEQYF | TRBJ2-7 | - | TRBV12-3/TRBV12-4
CASRSGTSGGENEQFF | TRBJ2-1 | - | TRBV2
CSASTGTGSSYEQYF | TRBJ2-7 | - | TRBV20-1
CASSDAGSGEKLFF | TRBJ1-4 | - | TRBV10-1
CASSQLKGAYEQYF | TRBJ2-7 | - | TRBV4-1
CASSLRVHTDTQYF | TRBJ2-3 | few | TRBV5-1
CASSRWQVPYNSPLHF | TRBJ1-6 | - | TRBV3-1/TRBV3-2
CASSRPTSGGLGTDTQYF | TRBJ2-3 | - | TRBV19
CAISEGGRMNTEAFF | TRBJ1-1 | - | TRBV10-3
CASSRQGMSSYNEQFF | TRBJ2-1 | - | TRBV27
CASSPPGRAAGYTF | TRBJ1-2 | once | TRBV7-2
CASSLTGKDYGYTF | TRBJ1-2 | - | TRBV5-1
CASSLPTCRGRDDNSATDTQYF | TRBJ2-3 | - | TRBV7-3
CASSLYAIEQFF | TRBJ2-1 | - | TRBV28
CASSQDPSGAGNTGELFF | TRBJ2-2 | - | TRBV4-2
CASSRQGYEQYF | TRBJ2-7 | - | TRBV12-3/TRBV12-4
CASSLGPAVNTEAFF | TRBJ1-1 | - | TRBV5-1
CASSPLDREFPYEQYF | TRBJ2-7 | - | TRBV7-6
CASSVTSNYGYTF | TRBJ1-2 | - | TRBV25-1
CASTPGRGAGSYNEQFF | TRBJ2-1 | - | TRBV4-1
CASSWGVAETQYF | TRBJ2-5 | - | TRBV7-2
CASSLFAGGPTEQFF | TRBJ2-1 | few | TRBV28
CASSSYRGGNTEAFF | TRBJ1-1 | - | TRBV4-1
CASSFWGDTEAFF | TRBJ1-1 | - | TRBV12-3/TRBV12-4
CASSSSGTGVSETQYF | TRBJ2-5 | - | TRBV7-6
CASSRETSGRAKNIQYF | TRBJ2-4 | - | TRBV11-3
CASSAGINQPQHF | TRBJ1-5 | - | TRBV2
CASSPRERGGYTF | TRBJ1-2 | - | TRBV9
CASSFVPSGTTHEQYF | TRBJ2-7 | - | TRBV28
CASSPDRSGNTIYF | TRBJ1-3 | - | TRBV7-3
CASSWSSGGPGDTQYF | TRBJ2-3 | - | TRBV7-3